This T cell receptor beta chain was obtained from a study of vaccination and CD4 T cells after COVID-19. Study-wide background: Overlapping spike peptides of SARS-CoV-2, HCoV-NL63, HCoV-OC43 and HCoV-229E stimulated the cells.

This CDR3 spans 15 amino acids. V lost 8 bases, J lost 3 bases, and 9 bases stayed unmatched. Germline V gives CDR1 MNHNS, CDR2 SASEGT. To note about this clonotype: The antigen remains undetermined.

Treatment here: roughly 11-day PBMC culture with coronavirus spike peptide pools or control peptides (ViraFEST assay). The Oncomine TCR Beta short-read assay was what sequenced the DNA obtained from cultured CD4+ T cells. TCRdb reprocessed the PCR reads via MiXCR and lists one record per CDR3 protein. The repertoire holds around 25,000 distinct CDR3 sequences, with roughly three fifths as singletons. Specimen: CD4+ T cells from blood, cultured in vitro. This clonotype was obtained from a human donor who had recovered from COVID-19. V usage is TRBV6-1 and J usage is TRBJ2-2; TRBD2 matches at 7 bases. CDR3: CASGRREGYTGELFF. The CDR3, as DNA: TGTGCCAGCGGTCGCAGGGAGGGGTACACCGGGGAGCTGTTTTTT.